The 25 T cell receptor beta chains presented below share a single source sample, sequenced in a study of T cell responses to AZD1222 COVID-19 vaccine. The assay was immunoSEQ multiplex PCR, and TCRdb's table has in-frame clones only and misses some. Of some 130,000 clones in the sample, around 85% were seen once. The material sequenced was peripheral blood, taken on day 0 of AZD1222 vaccination. The receptor source for this set is an adult in good health.

V is TRBV2 and J is TRBJ2-5; weak D call: TRBD2 (5 bases). The CDR3 is made up of 16 amino acids. V shed 5 bases and J shed 5 bases, with 21 bases lying between them. CDR1 SNHLY and CDR2 FYNNEI come from the germline V gene. Written as DNA, the CDR3 is TGTGCCAGCAGTTCCGGTTCAACTAGGGATGGGGAGACCCAGTACTTC. This translates into CASSSGSTRDGETQYF.

This clone has a handful of counts. At one of its ends the junction is not consistent with the germline gene, which may arise from a read error. The V gene is TRBV12-3 or TRBV12-4, the J gene TRBJ2-1; a possible D gene is TRBD1 (6 bases). CDR3 length: 13 residues. The CDR3 DNA reads TGTGCCAGCAGCCGTCCCCAGGGGCTTGACTTGCTCTTC. The encoded protein is CASSRPQGLDLLF.

The chain employs TRBV10-3 and TRBJ2-7; 11 bases line up with TRBD1. The V and J ends lost 6 bases and 3 bases, in that order; junction bases with no gene match: 7. Germline V lookup: CDR1 ENHRY, CDR2 SYGVKD. The CDR3 spans 15 residues. CDR3 bases: TGTGCCATCAGCAAAAGGGGACAGGGGGTCTACGAGCAGTACTTC. As protein: CAISKRGQGVYEQYF.

The chain is built from TRBV11-2 and TRBJ1-1; D is unresolved. V lost 1 base, J lost 2 bases, and 8 bases lay in between. The germline gives CDR1 SGHAT, CDR2 FQNNGV. The CDR3 runs 14 residues. The CDR3 nucleotides are TGTGCCAGCAGCTTAGCCGGACGTAACACTGAAGCTTTCTTT. Amino acids: CASSLAGRNTEAFF.

The chain employs TRBV9 and TRBJ2-1, with D possibly being TRBD2 (5 bases). V was clipped by 0 bases and J by 8 bases, with 12 bases between them. CDR1 is SGDLS, CDR2 YYNGEE, per germline. The CDR3 runs to 14 residues. CDR3 amino acids: CASSVGGILDEQFF. CDR3 bases: TGTGCCAGCAGCGTAGGAGGGATCCTCGATGAGCAGTTCTTC.

The V call is TRBV7-8, the J call TRBJ2-5, with TRBD2 identical over 9 bases. Germline CDR1 and CDR2: SGHVS and FQNEAQ. This CDR3 has 17 amino acids. V trimming: 1 base; J trimming: 1 base; junction bases outside the gene matches: 7. The DNA of the CDR3 is TGTGCCAGCAGCTTAGTGCGTAGCGGGGGCCCCCAAGAGACCCAGTACTTC. This codes for CASSLVRSGGPQETQYF.

This chain joins TRBV6-2 or TRBV6-3 and TRBJ2-7; 7 positions agree with TRBD2. The CDR3 is 14 amino acids. The germline gives CDR1 MNHEY, CDR2 SVGEGT. J was trimmed by 3 bases and V by 6 bases; bases with no gene match: 8. CDR3 bases: TGTGCCAGCAGCGGCGGGAGAAAGGGCTACGAGCAGTACTTC. This encodes CASSGGRKGYEQYF.

V gene TRBV2 combines with J gene TRBJ1-2, with a weak D call TRBD1 (6 bases). V lost 4 bases and J 7 bases, leaving 13 bases between the germline ends. The germline gives CDR1 SNHLY, CDR2 FYNNEI. The CDR3 is made up of 13 amino acids. The CDR3 DNA reads as TGTGCCAGCAGTGCAAGGGCAGGGGTTGGCTACACCTTC. The encoded protein is CASSARAGVGYTF.

The chain employs TRBV27 and TRBJ1-2, with D unclear. V dropped 4 bases and J dropped 4 bases, with 16 bases sitting between them. Per the germline V gene, CDR1 is MNHEY and CDR2 is SMNVEV (reference sequence). This CDR3 is built from 15 residues. The CDR3 nucleotides are TGTGCCAGCAGTTCGGCCCGGAGGATCTCCTATGGCTACACCTTC. It encodes CASSSARRISYGYTF.

The rearrangement links TRBV11-2 to TRBJ2-7; D not certain. Germline V gene lookup returns CDR1 SGHAT and CDR2 FQNNGV. This CDR3 has 14 residues. V lost 4 bases to trimming and J lost 4 bases, with 14 bases between them. The CDR3 nucleotides read TGTGCCAGCAGCTCCCCCTCCCAACGGTACGAGCAGTACTTC. Amino acids: CASSSPSQRYEQYF.

V usage is TRBV29-1 and J usage is TRBJ2-7, with D perhaps TRBD2 (5 bases). Trimming shortened V by 6 bases and J by 1 base, and 7 bases separated the two germline ends. Germline values: CDR1 SQVTM, CDR2 ANQGSEA. This CDR3 is 11 amino acids long. CDR3 region: CSVRDSYEQYF. Written as DNA, the CDR3 is TGCAGCGTGAGGGATTCCTACGAGCAGTACTTC.

This clone appeared once. The chain employs TRBV13 and TRBJ2-7; 11 bases are a match to TRBD2. Trimming removed 10 bases from V and 7 bases from J; junction bases left unmatched: 9. The length of the CDR3 is 13 residues. Germline lookup yields CDR1 PRHDT and CDR2 FYEKMQ (reference sequence). The CDR3 region is CATRTSGPKEQYF. In nucleotides, the CDR3 is TGTGCCACAAGGACTAGCGGGCCGAAAGAGCAGTACTTC.

The rearrangement joins TRBV5-1 to TRBJ1-1; D gene unclear. Germline CDR1 is SGHRS and CDR2 is YFSETQ. This CDR3 is built from 13 residues. V was cut by 4 bases and J by 0 bases, with 7 bases left in between. CDR3: CASSAQMNTEAFF. For the CDR3, the DNA is TGCGCCAGCAGCGCGCAGATGAACACTGAAGCTTTCTTT.

This clone was counted a single time. The CDR3 DNA reads TGTGCCAGCAGCCGGGCAGGGAGCTACTATGGCTACACCTTC. Its protein product is CASSRAGSYYGYTF. This rearrangement joins TRBV5-4 to TRBJ1-2, with a possible D match to TRBD1 (5 bases). From germline, CDR1 is SGHNT and CDR2 YYREEE (reference sequence). The CDR3 spans 14 residues. Trimming took 4 bases from V and 3 from J, leaving 13 bases between them.

The chain uses TRBV7-9 and TRBJ1-1; D not certain. CDR1 and CDR2 (germline): SEHNR, FQNEAQ (reference sequence). There are 13 residues in the CDR3. Trimming pared 1 base from V and 10 bases from J, leaving 13 bases between. In DNA form, the CDR3 reads TGTGCCAGCAGCTTAGGAAAGGAGGGTGTAGCTTTCTTT. The encoded protein is CASSLGKEGVAFF.

The chain employs TRBV7-9 and TRBJ2-2, with D perhaps matching TRBD2 (6 bases). V lost 5 bases, J lost 1 base, and 11 bases lay in between. This CDR3 has 15 residues. Germline CDR1 SEHNR, CDR2 FQNEAQ (reference sequence). CDR3 region: CASSGGTLNTGELFF. For the CDR3, the DNA is TGTGCCAGCAGCGGCGGGACTTTGAACACCGGGGAGCTGTTTTTT.

The chain carries TRBV7-9 and TRBJ1-3; D ambiguous. This CDR3 contains 16 residues. The germline gives CDR1 SEHNR, CDR2 FQNEAQ (reference sequence). The V end lost 4 bases, the J end lost 0 bases, and 13 bases lay between the germline ends. CDR3 DNA sequence: TGTGCCAGCAGCTCCGTGGGCCGCCGCTCTGGAAACACCATATATTTT. It yields the protein CASSSVGRRSGNTIYF.

The chain joins TRBV5-1 to TRBJ2-2; TRBD2 matches at 10 bases. Per the germline V gene, CDR1 is SGHRS and CDR2 is YFSETQ. With V trimmed by 0 bases and J by 4 bases, 3 bases remained unmatched. The CDR3 runs 16 residues. Here the CDR3 reads CASSLVAGGPTGELFF. The CDR3, as DNA: TGCGCCAGCAGCTTGGTAGCGGGAGGCCCCACCGGGGAGCTGTTTTTT.

The genes are TRBV2 and TRBJ1-5; unclear D gene. Trimming removed 3 bases from V and 2 bases from J, with 14 bases in between. This CDR3 is built from 16 residues. Germline V CDR1 and CDR2: SNHLY, FYNNEI. The CDR3 here is CASSESTGWRNQPQHF. CDR3 sequence (DNA): TGTGCCAGCAGTGAGTCTACGGGGTGGCGCAATCAGCCCCAGCATTTT.

This chain connects TRBV5-1 to TRBJ1-1; tentatively, D is TRBD1 (6 bases). Trimming took off 6 bases at V and 1 base at J, with 19 bases between the two ends. Germline loops: CDR1 SGHRS, CDR2 YFSETQ. CDR3 length equals 16 residues. The CDR3 is CASTGGQGNKNTEAFF. In nucleotides, the CDR3 is TGCGCCAGCACCGGGGGGCAGGGGAATAAGAACACTGAAGCTTTCTTT.

The CDR3 loop is CASSLARRGANTGELFF. The DNA for the CDR3 is TGTGCCAGCAGCTTAGCTAGAAGAGGAGCGAACACCGGGGAGCTGTTTTTT. The genes are TRBV7-2 and TRBJ2-2, with no clear D. Germline values: CDR1 SGHTA, CDR2 FQGNSA. The V and J ends lost 0 bases and 0 bases respectively, with 11 bases between them. The CDR3 runs to 17 residues.

Note on this clone: Compared with germline, one end of the junction differs, possibly owing to a read error. J is TRBJ2-4 and V is TRBV6-2 or TRBV6-3; D gene uncertain. The CDR3 has 13 residues. Germline loops: CDR1 MNHEY, CDR2 SVGEGT. The CDR3 nucleotides read TGTGCCAGCAGTCCCCCTTTCCAAAACTCTCTCAGATTC. Translation: CASSPPFQNSLRF.

V and J are TRBV5-8 and TRBJ2-2, with a tentative D call TRBD2 (5 bases). V was pared by 0 bases and J by 5 bases, with 11 bases between. The CDR3 runs to 15 residues. The germline V gene encodes CDR1 SGHTS and CDR2 YDEGEE. As DNA, the CDR3 is TGTGCCAGCAGCTTGGATGCACGCGGGACCGGGGAGCTGTTTTTT. This sequence encodes CASSLDARGTGELFF.

The rearrangement joins TRBV5-1 to TRBJ2-1; the match to TRBD2 covers 7 bases. Germline-derived CDR1 and CDR2 are SGHRS and YFSETQ. This CDR3 is 15 amino acids long. Losses at the gene ends were 7 bases for V and 3 bases for J; bases not matched to a gene: 10. The CDR3, as DNA: TGCGCCAGCTCCAGGATAACTAGCGACTACAATGAGCAGTTCTTC. Translating it yields CASSRITSDYNEQFF.

The table lists this clone with a count of one. The chain is built from TRBV7-8 and TRBJ1-1, with D hard to call. The germline V and J ends were trimmed by 2 bases and 1 base, with 11 bases remaining between them. Germline lookup yields CDR1 SGHVS and CDR2 FQNEAQ. The CDR3 has 15 amino acids. CDR3 in DNA: TGTGCCAGCAGCTTAAGCCCCGGAGGGAACACTGAAGCTTTCTTT. This translates into CASSLSPGGNTEAFF.